Listed below are T cell receptor beta chains from one sample, sequenced in a study of technical replicates of blood from a few donors. Method: immunoSEQ multiplex PCR; TCRdb's copy keeps in-frame clones and lacks some. The sample holds 75,000 to 90,000 clones, 90% to 95% seen once. Material for sequencing was T cells isolated from PBMCs. Source of these receptors: a human donor in good health. CDR3s include the opening cysteine and the closing phenylalanine or tryptophan. The D gene is left open where the match is weak. Only some rows state a clone size, as once, few, many or a class for expanded clones.

cdr3_length: 15
d_call: TRBD2
clone_size: .
j_call: TRBJ2-2
v_call: TRBV5-1
cdr3_aa: CASSGLAGDAGELFF
cdr3_nt: TGCGCCAGCAGCGGACTAGCGGGAGATGCCGGGGAGCTGTTTTTT

cdr3_length: 16
d_call: TRBD1
clone_size: .
j_call: TRBJ2-7
v_call: TRBV6-5
cdr3_aa: CASSYSTGLVPYEQYF
cdr3_nt: TGTGCCAGCAGTTACTCGACAGGGCTAGTACCCTACGAGCAGTACTTC

cdr3_length: 11
d_call: .
clone_size: .
j_call: TRBJ2-7
v_call: TRBV20-1
cdr3_aa: CSARTNYEQYF
cdr3_nt: TGCAGTGCTAGGACTAACTACGAGCAGTACTTC

cdr3_length: 14
d_call: .
clone_size: .
j_call: TRBJ1-2
v_call: TRBV28
cdr3_aa: CASRPPGKGYGYTF
cdr3_nt: TGTGCCAGCAGACCCCCAGGGAAGGGCTATGGCTACACCTTC

cdr3_length: 14
d_call: TRBD2
clone_size: once
j_call: TRBJ2-7
v_call: TRBV10-3
cdr3_aa: CAIQFGTSGSEQYF
cdr3_nt: TGTGCAATTCAGTTTGGGACTAGCGGTAGCGAGCAGTACTTC

cdr3_length: 17
d_call: .
clone_size: .
j_call: TRBJ2-1
v_call: TRBV7-9
cdr3_aa: CASSLEISADSYNEQFF
cdr3_nt: TGTGCCAGCAGCTTAGAAATAAGCGCTGACTCCTACAATGAGCAGTTCTTC

cdr3_length: 13
d_call: .
clone_size: .
j_call: TRBJ2-3
v_call: TRBV5-1
cdr3_aa: CASKTGSADTQYF
cdr3_nt: TGCGCCTCAAAAACGGGGTCCGCAGATACGCAGTATTTT

cdr3_length: 14
d_call: .
clone_size: .
j_call: TRBJ1-1
v_call: TRBV19
cdr3_aa: CASSIGGRNTEAFF
cdr3_nt: TGTGCCAGTAGTATAGGAGGGAGGAACACTGAAGCTTTCTTT

cdr3_length: 15
d_call: TRBD2
clone_size: .
j_call: TRBJ2-1
v_call: TRBV9
cdr3_aa: CASSLGTSEYNEQFF
cdr3_nt: TGTGCCAGCAGCCTTGGGACTAGCGAGTACAATGAGCAGTTCTTC

cdr3_length: 13
d_call: .
clone_size: .
j_call: TRBJ2-3
v_call: TRBV29-1
cdr3_aa: CSVESQFTDTQYF
cdr3_nt: TGCAGCGTTGAAAGTCAGTTCACAGATACGCAGTATTTT

cdr3_length: 19
d_call: TRBD2
clone_size: .
j_call: TRBJ2-7
v_call: TRBV9
cdr3_aa: CASSEGPAGGPFFVYEQYF
cdr3_nt: TGTGCCAGCAGCGAAGGCCCAGCGGGAGGGCCTTTTTTCGTTTACGAGCAGTACTTC

cdr3_length: 15
d_call: TRBD1
clone_size: .
j_call: TRBJ2-3
v_call: TRBV7-9
cdr3_aa: CASSLGTGITDTQYF
cdr3_nt: TGTGCCAGCAGCTTAGGGACAGGGATCACAGATACGCAGTATTTT

cdr3_length: 12
d_call: .
clone_size: .
j_call: TRBJ2-3
v_call: TRBV28
cdr3_aa: CASSWTTDTQYF
cdr3_nt: TGTGCCAGCAGCTGGACAACAGATACGCAGTATTTT

cdr3_length: 16
d_call: .
clone_size: .
j_call: TRBJ2-3
v_call: TRBV7-6
cdr3_aa: CASSTWTPSRTDTQYF
cdr3_nt: TGTGCCAGCAGCACCTGGACACCCAGCCGGACAGATACGCAGTATTTT

cdr3_length: 14
d_call: .
clone_size: .
j_call: TRBJ2-5
v_call: TRBV10-3
cdr3_aa: CAISESGSRETQYF
cdr3_nt: TGTGCCATCAGTGAATCGGGGTCAAGAGAGACCCAGTACTTC

cdr3_length: 15
d_call: .
clone_size: .
j_call: TRBJ1-2
v_call: TRBV28
cdr3_aa: CASKVQATSIYGYTF
cdr3_nt: TGTGCCAGCAAAGTGCAGGCTACTTCCATTTATGGCTACACCTTC

cdr3_length: 12
d_call: .
clone_size: .
j_call: TRBJ1-2
v_call: TRBV7-2
cdr3_aa: CASSYSFYGYTF
cdr3_nt: TGTGCCAGCAGCTACTCCTTCTATGGCTACACCTTC

cdr3_length: 15
d_call: .
clone_size: .
j_call: TRBJ2-7
v_call: TRBV7-8
cdr3_aa: CASSLARGNSYEQYF
cdr3_nt: TGTGCCAGCAGCTTAGCCAGGGGAAATTCCTACGAGCAGTACTTC

cdr3_length: 14
d_call: .
clone_size: .
j_call: TRBJ2-2
v_call: TRBV5-1
cdr3_aa: CASSLRGSTGELFF
cdr3_nt: TGCGCCAGCAGCTTGCGGGGGAGTACCGGGGAGCTGTTTTTT

cdr3_length: 16
d_call: .
clone_size: few
j_call: TRBJ1-2
v_call: TRBV4-1
cdr3_aa: CASSQPGATVNYGYTF
cdr3_nt: TGCGCCAGCAGCCAACCGGGAGCCACGGTTAACTATGGCTACACCTTC